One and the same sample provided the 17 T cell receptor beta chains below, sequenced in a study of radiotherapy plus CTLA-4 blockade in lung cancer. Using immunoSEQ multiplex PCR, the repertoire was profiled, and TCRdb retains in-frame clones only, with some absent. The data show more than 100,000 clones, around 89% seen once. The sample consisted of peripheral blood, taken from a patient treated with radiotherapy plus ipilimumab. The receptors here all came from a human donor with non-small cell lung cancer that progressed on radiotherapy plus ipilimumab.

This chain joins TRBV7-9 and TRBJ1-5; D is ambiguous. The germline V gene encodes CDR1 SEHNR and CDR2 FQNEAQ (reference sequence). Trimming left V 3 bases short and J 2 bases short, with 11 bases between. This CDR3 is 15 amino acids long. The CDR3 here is CASSFGGMGNQPQHF. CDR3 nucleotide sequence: TGTGCCAGCAGCTTCGGAGGTATGGGCAATCAGCCCCAGCATTTT.

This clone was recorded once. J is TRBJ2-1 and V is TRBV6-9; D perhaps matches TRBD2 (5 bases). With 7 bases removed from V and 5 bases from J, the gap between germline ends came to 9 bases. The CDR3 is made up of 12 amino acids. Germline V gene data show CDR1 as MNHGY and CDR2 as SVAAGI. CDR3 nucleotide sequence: TGTGCCAGCACAGGACTCCACAATGAGCAGTTCTTC. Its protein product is CASTGLHNEQFF.

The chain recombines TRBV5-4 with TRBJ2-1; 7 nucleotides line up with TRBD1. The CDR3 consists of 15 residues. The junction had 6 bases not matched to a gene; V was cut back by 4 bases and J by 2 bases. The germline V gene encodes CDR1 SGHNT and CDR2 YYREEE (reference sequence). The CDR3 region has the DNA TGTGCCAGCAGCCCCCCCCAGGGGGCCTACAATGAGCAGTTCTTC. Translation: CASSPPQGAYNEQFF. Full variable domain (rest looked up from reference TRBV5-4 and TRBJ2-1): ETGVTQSPTHLIKTRGQQVTLRCSSQSGHNTVSWYQQALGQGPQFIFQYYREEENGRGNFPPRFSGLQFPNYSSELNVNALELDDSALYLCASSPPQGAYNEQFFGPGTRLTVL.

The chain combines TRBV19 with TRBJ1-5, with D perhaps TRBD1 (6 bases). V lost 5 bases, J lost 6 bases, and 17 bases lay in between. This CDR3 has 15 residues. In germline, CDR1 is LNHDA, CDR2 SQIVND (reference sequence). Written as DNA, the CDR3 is TGTGCCAGTAGTGAGTCTTGGGGGGCGGGTCAGCCCCAGCATTTT. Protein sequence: CASSESWGAGQPQHF.

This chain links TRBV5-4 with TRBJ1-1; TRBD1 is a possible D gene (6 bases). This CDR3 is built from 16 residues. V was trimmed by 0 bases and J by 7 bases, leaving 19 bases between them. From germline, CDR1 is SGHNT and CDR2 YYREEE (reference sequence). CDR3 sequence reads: CASSLVPVSRQVEAFF. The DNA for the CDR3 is TGTGCCAGCAGCTTGGTACCGGTTTCAAGACAGGTTGAAGCTTTCTTT. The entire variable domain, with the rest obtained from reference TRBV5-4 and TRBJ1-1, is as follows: ETGVTQSPTHLIKTRGQQVTLRCSSQSGHNTVSWYQQALGQGPQFIFQYYREEENGRGNFPPRFSGLQFPNYSSELNVNALELDDSALYLCASSLVPVSRQVEAFFGQGTRLTVV.

In DNA, the CDR3 is TGCGCCAGCAGCTTGGTTTCGGAGAGCTCCTACGAGCAGTACTTC. This encodes CASSLVSESSYEQYF. The chain carries TRBV5-1 and TRBJ2-7; no clear D. The germline V gene encodes CDR1 SGHRS and CDR2 YFSETQ. V dropped 0 bases and J dropped 0 bases, with 10 bases sitting between them. This CDR3 spans 15 amino acids.

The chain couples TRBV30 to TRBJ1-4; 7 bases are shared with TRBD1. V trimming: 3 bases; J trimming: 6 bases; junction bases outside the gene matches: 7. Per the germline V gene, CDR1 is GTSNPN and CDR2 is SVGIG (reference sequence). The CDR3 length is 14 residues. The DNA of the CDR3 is TGTGCCTGGAGGGAAGACAGGGTAGATGAAAAACTGTTTTTT. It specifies CAWREDRVDEKLFF. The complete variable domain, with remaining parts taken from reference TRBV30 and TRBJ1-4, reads SQTIHQWPATLVQPVGSPLSLECTVEGTSNPNLYWYRQAAGRGLQLLFYSVGIGQISSEVPQNLSASRPQDRQFILSSKKLLLSDSGFYLCAWREDRVDEKLFFGSGTQLSVL.

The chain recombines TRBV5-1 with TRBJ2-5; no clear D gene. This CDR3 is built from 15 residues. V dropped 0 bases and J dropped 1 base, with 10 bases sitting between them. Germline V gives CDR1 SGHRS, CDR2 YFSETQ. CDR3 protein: CASSLGRQIQETQYF. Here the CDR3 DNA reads TGCGCCAGCAGCTTGGGCAGGCAAATCCAAGAGACCCAGTACTTC.

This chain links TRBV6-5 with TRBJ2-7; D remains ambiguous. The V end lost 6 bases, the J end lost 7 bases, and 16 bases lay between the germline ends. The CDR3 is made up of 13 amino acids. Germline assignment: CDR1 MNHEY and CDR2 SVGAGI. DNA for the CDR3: TGTGCCAGCAGCCCCGACACCCTGGTGGAGCAGTACTTC. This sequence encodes CASSPDTLVEQYF.

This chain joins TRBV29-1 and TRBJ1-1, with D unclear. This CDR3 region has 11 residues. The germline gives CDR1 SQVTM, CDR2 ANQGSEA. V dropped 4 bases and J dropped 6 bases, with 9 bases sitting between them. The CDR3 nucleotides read TGCAGCGTTGTGCGGGGAGCTGAAGCTTTCTTT. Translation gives CSVVRGAEAFF.

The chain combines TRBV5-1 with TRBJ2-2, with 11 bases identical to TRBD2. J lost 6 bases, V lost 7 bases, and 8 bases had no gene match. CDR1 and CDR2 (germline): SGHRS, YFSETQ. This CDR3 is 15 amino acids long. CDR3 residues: CASSSLAGVAGELFF. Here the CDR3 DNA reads TGCGCCAGCTCCTCACTAGCGGGAGTAGCCGGGGAGCTGTTTTTT.

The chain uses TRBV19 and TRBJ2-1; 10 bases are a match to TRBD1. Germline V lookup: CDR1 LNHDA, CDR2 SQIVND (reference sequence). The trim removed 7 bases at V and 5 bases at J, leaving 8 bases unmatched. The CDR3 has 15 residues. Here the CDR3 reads CASKPGTGVHNEQFF. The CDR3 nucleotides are TGTGCCAGTAAACCCGGGACAGGGGTCCACAATGAGCAGTTCTTC.

The CDR3: CASSSPTGGTEAFF. CDR3 sequence (DNA): TGTGCCAGCAGTTCCCCGACAGGGGGCACTGAAGCTTTCTTT. The chain is built from TRBV27 and TRBJ1-1; the match to TRBD1 covers 9 bases. Germline-derived CDR1 and CDR2 are MNHEY and SMNVEV (reference sequence). This CDR3 comprises 14 residues. The junction had 4 bases not matched to a gene; V was cut back by 4 bases and J by 4 bases.

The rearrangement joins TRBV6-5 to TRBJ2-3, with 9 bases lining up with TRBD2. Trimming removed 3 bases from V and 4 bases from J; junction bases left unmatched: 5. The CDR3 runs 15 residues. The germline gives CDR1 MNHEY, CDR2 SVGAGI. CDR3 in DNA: TGTGCCAGCAGTTATGGTAGCGGGAGTGCAGATACGCAGTATTTT. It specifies CASSYGSGSADTQYF.

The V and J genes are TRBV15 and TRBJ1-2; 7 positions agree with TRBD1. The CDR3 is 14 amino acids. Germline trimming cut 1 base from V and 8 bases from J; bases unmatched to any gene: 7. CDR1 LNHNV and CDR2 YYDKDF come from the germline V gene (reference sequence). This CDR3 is CATSRVGQAAGYTF. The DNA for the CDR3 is TGTGCCACCAGCAGAGTAGGACAGGCGGCCGGCTACACCTTC.

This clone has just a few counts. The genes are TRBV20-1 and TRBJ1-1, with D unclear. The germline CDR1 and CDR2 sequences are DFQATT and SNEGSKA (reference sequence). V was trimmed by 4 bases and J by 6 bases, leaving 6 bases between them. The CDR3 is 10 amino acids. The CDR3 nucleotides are TGCAGTGCTACCCCAGCTGAAGCTTTCTTT. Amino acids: CSATPAEAFF.

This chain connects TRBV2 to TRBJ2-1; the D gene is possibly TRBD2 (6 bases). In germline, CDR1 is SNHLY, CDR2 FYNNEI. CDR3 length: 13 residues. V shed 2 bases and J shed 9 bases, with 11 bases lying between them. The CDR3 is CASSEMEGLEQFF. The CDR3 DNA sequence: TGTGCCAGCAGTGAAATGGAGGGCCTTGAGCAGTTCTTC.